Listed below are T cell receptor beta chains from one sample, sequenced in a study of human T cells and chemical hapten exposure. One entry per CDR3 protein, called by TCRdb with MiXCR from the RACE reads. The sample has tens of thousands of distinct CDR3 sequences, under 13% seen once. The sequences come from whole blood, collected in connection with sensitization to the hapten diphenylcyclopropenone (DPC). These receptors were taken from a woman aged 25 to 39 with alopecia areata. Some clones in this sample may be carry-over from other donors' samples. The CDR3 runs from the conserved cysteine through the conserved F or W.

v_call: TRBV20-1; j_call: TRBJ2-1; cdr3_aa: CSAPRAGARNEQFF
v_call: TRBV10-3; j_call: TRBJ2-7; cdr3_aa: CAISSSSGFLYEQYF
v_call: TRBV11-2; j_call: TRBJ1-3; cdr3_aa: CASSLVGRLNTIYF
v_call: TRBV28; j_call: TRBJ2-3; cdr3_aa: CASRNPRDSTDTQYF
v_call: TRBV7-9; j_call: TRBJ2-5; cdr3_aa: CASSQPDRGLQETQYF
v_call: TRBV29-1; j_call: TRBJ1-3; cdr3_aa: CSVEEDPGNTIYF
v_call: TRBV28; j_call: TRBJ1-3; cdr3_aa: CASRSTGNTIYF
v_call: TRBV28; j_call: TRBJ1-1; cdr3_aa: CASSGSFTEAFF
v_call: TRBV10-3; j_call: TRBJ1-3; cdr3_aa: CAIRRFYAGSGNTIYF
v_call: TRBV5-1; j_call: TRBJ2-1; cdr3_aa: CASSSGQGAQNEQFF
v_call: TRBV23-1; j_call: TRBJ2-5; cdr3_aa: CASLTSGGIGETQYF
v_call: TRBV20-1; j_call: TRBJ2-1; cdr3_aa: CSATPTGSSYNEQFF
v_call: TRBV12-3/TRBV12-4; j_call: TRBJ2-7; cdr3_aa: CASSLVGGPAYEQYF
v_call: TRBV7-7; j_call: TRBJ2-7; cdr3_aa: CASSLGPGQQYEQYF
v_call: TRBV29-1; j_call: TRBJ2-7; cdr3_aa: CSVGAGALYEQYF
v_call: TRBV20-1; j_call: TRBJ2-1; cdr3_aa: CSATPTSGSNEQFF
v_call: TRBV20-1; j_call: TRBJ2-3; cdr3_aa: CRGGAGSTDTQYF
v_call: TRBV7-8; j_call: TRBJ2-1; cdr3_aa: CASSLATGTSGVNEQFF
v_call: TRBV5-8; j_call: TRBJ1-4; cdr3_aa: CASSLGQVEKLFF
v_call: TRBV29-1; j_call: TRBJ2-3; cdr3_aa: CSVVGAGATDTQYF
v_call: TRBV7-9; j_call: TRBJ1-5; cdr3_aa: CASSSTGFQPQHF
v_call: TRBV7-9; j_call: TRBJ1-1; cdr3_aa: CASSHGQPEAFF
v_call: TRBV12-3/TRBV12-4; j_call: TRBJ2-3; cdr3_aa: CASSSGESTDTQYF
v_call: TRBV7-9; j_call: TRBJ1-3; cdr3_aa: CASSAYNGPVSGNTIYF
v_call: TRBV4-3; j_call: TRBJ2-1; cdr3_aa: CASSPYLSSTEQFF
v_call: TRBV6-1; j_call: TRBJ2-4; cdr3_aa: CASSEAGQNIQYF
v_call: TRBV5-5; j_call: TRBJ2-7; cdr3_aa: CASSLEGVQYF
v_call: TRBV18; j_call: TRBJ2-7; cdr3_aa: CASSPSQGAFDEQYF
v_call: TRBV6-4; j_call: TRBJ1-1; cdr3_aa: CASSKTGRAEAFF
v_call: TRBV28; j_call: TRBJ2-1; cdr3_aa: CASSRDRELGNEQFF
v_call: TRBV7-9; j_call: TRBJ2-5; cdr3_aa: CASSFSGQETQYF
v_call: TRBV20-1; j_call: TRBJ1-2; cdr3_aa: CSAITQSNPRTGGYGYTF
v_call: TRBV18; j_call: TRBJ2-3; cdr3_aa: CASSSDFTDTQYF
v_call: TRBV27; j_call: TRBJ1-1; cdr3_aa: CASRRGAPTEAFF
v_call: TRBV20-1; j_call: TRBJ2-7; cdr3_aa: CSGKGAYEQYF
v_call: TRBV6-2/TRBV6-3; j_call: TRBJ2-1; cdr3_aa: CASSGLAGGYNEQFF
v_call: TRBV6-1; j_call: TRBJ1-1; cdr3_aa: CASRELYRVRTEAFF
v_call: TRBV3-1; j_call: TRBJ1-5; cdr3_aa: CASSHGGGQAAVKGNQPQHF
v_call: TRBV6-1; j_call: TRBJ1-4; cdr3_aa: CAGSVDSGEKLFF
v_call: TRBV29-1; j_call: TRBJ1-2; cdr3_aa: CSVLPGQGWNGYTF
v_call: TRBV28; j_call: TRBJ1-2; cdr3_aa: CASSSSGATLYGYTF
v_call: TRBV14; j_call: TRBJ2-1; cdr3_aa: CASSPNRVPYNEQFF
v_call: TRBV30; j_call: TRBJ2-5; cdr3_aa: CAWSGVFLGPQETQYF
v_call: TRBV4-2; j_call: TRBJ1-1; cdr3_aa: CASSQGDEAFF
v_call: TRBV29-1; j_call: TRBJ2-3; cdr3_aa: CSVGEDTQYF
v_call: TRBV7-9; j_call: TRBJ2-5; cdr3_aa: CASSLGFGRNGETQYF
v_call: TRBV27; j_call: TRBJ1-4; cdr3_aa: CASSLRRDEKLFF
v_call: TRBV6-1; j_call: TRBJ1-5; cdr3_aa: CASTSTGGYPQHF